This TCR beta chain is drawn from a study of metastatic and nonmetastatic thyroid tumors. Overall study: Malignant and benign thyroid patients had repertoires compared in peripheral blood and tumor or nodule tissue.

Thyroid surgery took place with no prior treatment in any patient. MiXCR re-clonotyped the PCR reads for TCRdb. Of tens of thousands of clones in the sample, more than 20% were seen once. The germline V gene has CDR1 SNHLY and CDR2 FYNNEI. V was trimmed by 7 bases and J by 6 bases, leaving 12 bases between them. This CDR3 comprises 13 residues. There are many counts of this clone. Its cognate antigen is unknown. Study-level findings and limits: Reportedly, malignant thyroid tumors had significantly higher TCR beta diversity than benign nodules, in blood and tumor.

Sequenced sample: tumor tissue. The receptor comes from a female donor with papillary thyroid cancer or a benign thyroid nodule (not recorded which). Some clones in this sample may be carry-over from other donors' samples. The chain joins TRBV2 to TRBJ1-4; D is perhaps TRBD1 (5 bases). The CDR3 loop is CASKRGADEKLFF. The CDR3 region has the DNA TGTGCCAGCAAACGTGGGGCGGATGAAAAACTGTTTTTT.